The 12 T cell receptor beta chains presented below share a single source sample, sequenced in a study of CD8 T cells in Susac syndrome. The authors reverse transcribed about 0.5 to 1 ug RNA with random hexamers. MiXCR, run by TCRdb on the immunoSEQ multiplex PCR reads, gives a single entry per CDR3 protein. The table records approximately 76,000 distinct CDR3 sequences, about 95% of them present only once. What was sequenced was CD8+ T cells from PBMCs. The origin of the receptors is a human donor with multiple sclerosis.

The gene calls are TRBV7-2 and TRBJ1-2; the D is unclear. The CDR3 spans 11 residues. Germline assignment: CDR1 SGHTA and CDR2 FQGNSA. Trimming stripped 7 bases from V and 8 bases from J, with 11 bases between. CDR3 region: CASTIGLGYTF. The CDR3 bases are TGTGCCAGCACCATAGGGTTAGGCTACACCTTC.

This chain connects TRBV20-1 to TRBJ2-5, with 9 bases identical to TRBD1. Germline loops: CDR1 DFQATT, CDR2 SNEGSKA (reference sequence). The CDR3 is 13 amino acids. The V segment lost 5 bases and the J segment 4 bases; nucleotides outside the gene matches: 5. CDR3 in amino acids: CSAPQGASETQYF. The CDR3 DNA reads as TGCAGTGCTCCACAGGGGGCTTCAGAGACCCAGTACTTC.

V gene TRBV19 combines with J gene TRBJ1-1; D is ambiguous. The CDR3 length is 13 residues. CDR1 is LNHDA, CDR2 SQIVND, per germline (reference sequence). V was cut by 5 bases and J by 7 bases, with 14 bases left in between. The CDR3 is CASSPAGFSEAFF. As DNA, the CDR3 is TGTGCCAGTAGTCCCGCGGGGTTCAGTGAAGCTTTCTTT.

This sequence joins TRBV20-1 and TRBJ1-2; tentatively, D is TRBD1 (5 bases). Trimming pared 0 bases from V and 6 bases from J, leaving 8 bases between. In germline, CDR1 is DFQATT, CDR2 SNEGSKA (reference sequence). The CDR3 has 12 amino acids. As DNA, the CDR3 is TGCAGTGCTAGAGATGGCAGGGATGGCTACACCTTC. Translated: CSARDGRDGYTF.

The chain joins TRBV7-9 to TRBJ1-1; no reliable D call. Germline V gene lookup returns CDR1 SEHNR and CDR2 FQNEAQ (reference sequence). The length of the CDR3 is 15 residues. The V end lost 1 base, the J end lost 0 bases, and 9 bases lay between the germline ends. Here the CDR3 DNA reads TGTGCCAGCAGCTTAGGGGGATTGATGAACACTGAAGCTTTCTTT. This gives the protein CASSLGGLMNTEAFF. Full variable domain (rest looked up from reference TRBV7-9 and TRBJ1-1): DTGVSQNPRHKITKRGQNVTFRCDPISEHNRLYWYRQTLGQGPEFLTYFQNEAQLEKSRLLSDRFSAERPKGSFSTLEIQRTEQGDSAMYLCASSLGGLMNTEAFFGQGTRLTVV.

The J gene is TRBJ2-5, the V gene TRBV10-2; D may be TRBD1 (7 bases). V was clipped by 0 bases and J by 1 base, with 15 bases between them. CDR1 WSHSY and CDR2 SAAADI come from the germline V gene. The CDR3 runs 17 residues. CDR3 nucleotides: TGCGCCAGCAGTGAGTCGGGGGGCAGGGGGTCCCAAGAGACCCAGTACTTC. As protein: CASSESGGRGSQETQYF.

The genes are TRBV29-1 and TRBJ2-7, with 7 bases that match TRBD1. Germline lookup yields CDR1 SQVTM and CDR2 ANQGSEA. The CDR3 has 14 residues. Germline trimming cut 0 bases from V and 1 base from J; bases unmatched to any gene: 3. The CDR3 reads CSVEETGVSYEQYF. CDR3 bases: TGCAGCGTTGAAGAAACAGGGGTATCCTACGAGCAGTACTTC.

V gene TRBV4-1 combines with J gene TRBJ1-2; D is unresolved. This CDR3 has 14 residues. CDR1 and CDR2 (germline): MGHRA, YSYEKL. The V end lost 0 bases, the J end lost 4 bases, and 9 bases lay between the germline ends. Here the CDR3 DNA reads TGCGCCAGCAGCCAAGATGCGGCCATCTATGGCTACACCTTC. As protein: CASSQDAAIYGYTF.

The CDR3 DNA sequence: TGTGCCAGCAGTTTCAGGGGGCAGGGAGAGACCCAGTACTTC. Its protein is CASSFRGQGETQYF. This chain links TRBV12-3 or TRBV12-4 with TRBJ2-5; TRBD1 matches at 8 bases. V gave up 3 bases and J gave up 4 bases; unmatched junction bases: 4. The CDR3 sequence is 14 residues long.

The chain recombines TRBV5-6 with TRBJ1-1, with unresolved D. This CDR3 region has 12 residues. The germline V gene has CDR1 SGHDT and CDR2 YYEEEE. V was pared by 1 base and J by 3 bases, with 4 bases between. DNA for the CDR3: TGTGCCAGCAGCTTGCGGTACACTGAAGCTTTCTTT. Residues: CASSLRYTEAFF.

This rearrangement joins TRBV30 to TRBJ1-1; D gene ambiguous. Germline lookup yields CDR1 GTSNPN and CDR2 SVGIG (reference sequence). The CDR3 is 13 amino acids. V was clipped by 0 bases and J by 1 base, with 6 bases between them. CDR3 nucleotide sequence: TGTGCCTGGAGTGTAGCGGAGAACACTGAAGCTTTCTTT. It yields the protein CAWSVAENTEAFF.

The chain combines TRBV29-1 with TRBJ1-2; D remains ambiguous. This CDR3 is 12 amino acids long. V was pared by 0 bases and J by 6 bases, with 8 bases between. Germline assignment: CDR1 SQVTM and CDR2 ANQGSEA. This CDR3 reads CSVEELRDGYTF. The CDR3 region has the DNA TGCAGCGTTGAAGAATTGAGGGATGGCTACACCTTC.